This T cell receptor beta chain was captured by sequencing in a study of CD8+CD57+ T cells in acquired aplastic anemia (dated by TCRdb to 2016 to 2018). For the study in its entirety: DNA extracted from sorted CD4+ and CD8+ cells had a mean of around 3.3 ug, with a range of about 0.18 to 27.4 ug. CD8+CD57+ expansion was defined as frequency above the mean frequency observed in healthy subjects.

What the authors observed across the whole study: Around 27 CD8+ CDR3 sequences were found to be shared between patients and controls, but these sequences appeared to be highly expressed in patients and within the immunodominant clones of the patients. Between patients and healthy controls, no significant difference in CD8+ Simpson's diversity was found (P=0.060).

To note about this clonotype: The target of this receptor is not known. Base qualities are not provided; no much larger clone lies one nucleotide away.

The germline V gene (reference sequence) sets CDR1 to SGHNT and CDR2 to YYREEE. V was cut back by 0 bases and J by 6 bases, leaving a gap of 16 bases between them. The cysteine opens and the phenylalanine closes a CDR3 of 15 amino acids. The read is trimmed to its CDR3 DNA, 45 bases read in frame from base 1. TCR beta VDJ combination and CDR3 sequence profiling used genomic DNA as the template. An Illumina HiSeq 2000 was used for TCR repertoire sequencing. As for the authors' bioinformatics: TRBV/TRBJ rearrangement plots, CDR3 size and DJ length profiles, and Simpson's diversity index were used to evaluate the repertoires. The most abundant DNA sequence in the deep sequencing data was defined as the immunodominant clone. CDR3 amino acid sequences were checked for sharing across subjects and were also compared against the VDJdb database and published repertoires. TCRdb took the public reads, trimmed them with fastp at Q25, ran MiXCR for clone calling and kept in-frame beta chains. Duplicate CDR3 protein sequences are folded into a single record with the most common DNA and genes. The V and J calls come from TCRdb's annotation, not from the publication. For this sample the table gives approximately 190,000 distinct CDR3 sequences, of which 48% were detected only once. The ten largest make up 8.5% to 10% of the sample.

Flow cytometry had shown CD8+CD57+ cell expansion in the patients selected for sequencing. Every patient had severe acquired aplastic anemia, diagnosed using the International Study of Aplastic Anemia and Agranulocytosis and Camitta criteria. No patient had received any therapy when blood was sampled. TCR repertoires of sorted CD4+ and CD8+ blood T cells from severe aplastic anemia patients and healthy subjects were deep-sequenced in the study. Patients were enrolled in the USA under clinicaltrials.gov protocols 00001620, 01623167, 00001397, 00071045, 00081523 and 00961064. Ficoll-Paque density gradient centrifugation was used to isolate peripheral blood mononuclear cells. Before DNA extraction, CD4+ and CD8+ T cells were sorted with FACS or magnetic beads.

Sequencing was carried out using sorted CD4+, CD8+, or CD8+CD57+ T cells (not recorded which) from PBMCs. This clonotype was obtained from a human donor with aplastic anemia. The chain employs TRBV5-4 and TRBJ2-7; no confident D gene assignment can be made. The DNA is TGTGCCAGCAGCTTGGTAGGTAGGAGTTCGAGCGAGCAGTACTTC. Translation gives CASSLVGRSSSEQYF. The full variable domain, with segments outside the CDR3 supplied by the reference TRBV5-4 and TRBJ2-7 proteins, appears as ETGVTQSPTHLIKTRGQQVTLRCSSQSGHNTVSWYQQALGQGPQFIFQYYREEENGRGNFPPRFSGLQFPNYSSELNVNALELDDSALYLCASSLVGRSSSEQYFGPGTRLTVT.